This T cell receptor beta chain was identified during a study of long-term antiretroviral therapy in people with HIV. This was the immunoSEQ v3.0 assay at survey level. The protocol was immunoSEQ multiplex PCR, while the TCRdb copy is restricted to in-frame clones and leaves out a portion. In the table there are approximately 17,000 clones, approximately 80% of which are singletons. Per donor, at least one pre-ART and at least two post-ART PBMC samples were obtained. Each HIV participant was treated in the United States. The content of samples before DNA extraction was roughly 0.95-11 million cryopreserved PBMC. The CDR3 length is 14 residues. The germline CDR1 and CDR2 sequences are KGHSH and LQKENI. V was shortened by 5 bases and J by 2 bases, with 10 bases between the two germline ends.

The source was unsorted PBMCs, collected 0.1 years before starting antiretroviral therapy. The receptor's source is a man aged 18 to 29 with HIV. V gene TRBV18 combines with J gene TRBJ1-5, with D perhaps matching TRBD1 (5 bases). The CDR3 nucleotides read TGTGCCAGCTCAGACGGGGGAGGCAATCAGCCCCAGCATTTT. The encoded protein is CASSDGGGNQPQHF.